What follows describes a single TCR beta chain. Its antigen is as yet unknown. Produced via immunoSEQ multiplex PCR; TCRdb's table is partial and in-frame only. The top ten hold approximately 10% of the sample, which has 150,000 to 200,000 clones, roughly 89% seen once. The data originate from a study of cytomegalovirus exposure and HLA in healthy donors. Study-wide points: Many donors carried some public TCRs, although rarity characterized most TCR sequences. Cytomegalovirus association was listed for approximately 150 TCR beta chains.

A roughly 120-subject validation cohort, separate from the 666-subject first cohort, supplied the donors. This receptor was obtained from a woman between 18 and 29 years old in good health and CMV-seropositive. Specimen: PBMCs.

The CDR3 protein is CASSLVTGLNGQYF. CDR3 DNA: TGTGCCAGCAGTCTCGTGACGGGACTAAATGGGCAGTACTTC. The V call is TRBV7-9, the J call TRBJ2-7, with 7 nucleotides matching TRBD2. V lost 6 bases to trimming and J lost 9 bases; unmatched junction nucleotides: 14. Germline CDR1 is SEHNR and CDR2 is FQNEAQ (reference sequence). The length of the CDR3 is 14 residues.